A selection of T cell receptor beta chains follows, all from one sample in a study of T cells in localized non-small cell lung cancer. Some clones are missing from TCRdb's copy, which holds only in-frame ones; the method was immunoSEQ multiplex PCR. The data contain tens of thousands of clones, approximately 80% of them singletons. The starting material was PBMCs, obtained before any cancer treatment. These receptors came from a man aged 40-75 years with stage II lung adenocarcinoma. The CDR3 runs from the conserved cysteine through the conserved F or W. The order of the fields is V gene, D gene, J gene, clone size, CDR3 DNA, CDR3 protein. D genes are given only for firm matches. Expanded clones get a size class; other rows say once, few or many, or leave the size out.

>TRBV7-9|TRBD1|TRBJ2-7|few
TGTGCCAGCAGCTCCCAGGGGGACGACGAGCAGTACTTC
CASSSQGDDEQYF
>TRBV27|.|TRBJ2-7|.
TGTGCCAGCAGTTTACAGGGTTTCGGAAGCTACGAGCAGTACTTC
CASSLQGFGSYEQYF
>TRBV28|.|TRBJ2-7|.
TGTGCCATAAAATCCGGGACGGCATGGAACGAGCAGTACTTC
CAIKSGTAWNEQYF
>TRBV7-9|TRBD1|TRBJ2-1|.
TGTGCCAGCAGCACCCGACAGGGGTCCTACAATGAGCAGTTCTTC
CASSTRQGSYNEQFF
>TRBV6-1|.|TRBJ1-3|once
TGTGCCAGCAGTGAAGGGGTCTACTCTGGAAACACCATATATTTT
CASSEGVYSGNTIYF
>TRBV11-2|.|TRBJ2-7|.
TGTGCCAGCAGCTTTGCAACAACCCCCTCCTACGAGCAGTACTTC
CASSFATTPSYEQYF
>TRBV27|TRBD1|TRBJ2-7|.
TGTGCCAGCAGTTCCCGGGACAGCGCGAACGAGCAGTACTTC
CASSSRDSANEQYF
>TRBV18|TRBD1|TRBJ1-3|.
TGTGCCAGCTCACCACTCTCAGGACAGGGGAGGATCTCTGGAAACACCATATATTTT
CASSPLSGQGRISGNTIYF
>TRBV19|TRBD1|TRBJ1-5|.
TGTGCCAGTAGCCCTGTCGGACCGGGACAGGGAGGGAGATCAAGCAATCAGCCCCAGCATTTT
CASSPVGPGQGGRSSNQPQHF
>TRBV6-6|.|TRBJ1-4|.
TGTGCCAGCAGTTACTCGTACCGGAATGAAAAACTGTTTTTT
CASSYSYRNEKLFF
>TRBV7-3|TRBD2|TRBJ2-1|.
TGTGCCAGCAGCTTATCCCGGGGGGAAGCGAATGAGCAGTTCTTC
CASSLSRGEANEQFF